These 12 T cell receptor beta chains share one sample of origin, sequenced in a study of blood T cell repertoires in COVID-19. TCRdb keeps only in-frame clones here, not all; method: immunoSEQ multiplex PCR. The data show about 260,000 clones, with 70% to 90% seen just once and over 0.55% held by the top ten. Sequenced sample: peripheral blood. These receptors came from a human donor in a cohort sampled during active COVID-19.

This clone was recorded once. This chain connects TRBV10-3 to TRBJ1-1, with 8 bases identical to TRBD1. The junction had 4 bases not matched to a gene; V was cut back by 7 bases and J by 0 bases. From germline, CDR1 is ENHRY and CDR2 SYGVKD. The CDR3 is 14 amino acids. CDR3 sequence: CAITGTGMNTEAFF. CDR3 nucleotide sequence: TGTGCCATCACCGGGACAGGTATGAACACTGAAGCTTTCTTT.

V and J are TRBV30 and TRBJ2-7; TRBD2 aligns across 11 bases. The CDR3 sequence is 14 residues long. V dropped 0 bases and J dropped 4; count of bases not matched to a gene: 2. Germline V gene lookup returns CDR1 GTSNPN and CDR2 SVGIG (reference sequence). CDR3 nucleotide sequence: TGTGCCTGGAGTGTCGCTAGCGGGGGGTACGAGCAGTACTTC. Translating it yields CAWSVASGGYEQYF.

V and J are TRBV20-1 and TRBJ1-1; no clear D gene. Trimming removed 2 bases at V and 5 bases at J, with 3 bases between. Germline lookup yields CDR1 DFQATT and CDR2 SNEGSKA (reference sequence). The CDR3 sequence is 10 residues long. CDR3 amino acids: CSARRTEAFF. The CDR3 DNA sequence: TGCAGTGCTAGACGGACTGAAGCTTTCTTT.

In nucleotides, the CDR3 is TGTGCCAGTAGTAATGACAGGGGGCGGCGATTCGGAACTGAAGCTTTCTTT. It yields the protein CASSNDRGRRFGTEAFF. The chain employs TRBV19 and TRBJ1-1, with TRBD1 matching over 10 bases. The CDR3 loop spans 17 amino acids. Germline assignment: CDR1 LNHDA and CDR2 SQIVND (reference sequence). J lost 5 bases, V lost 4 bases, and 13 bases had no gene match.

CDR3 sequence (DNA): TGTGCCAGCAGCCAAGGACTAGCGGGGGCGACCCAGTACTTC. This sequence encodes CASSQGLAGATQYF. V usage is TRBV3-1 (or the pseudogene TRBV3-2) and J usage is TRBJ2-5; TRBD2 matches at 12 bases. Germline-derived CDR1 and CDR2 are LGHDT and YNNKEL (reference sequence). This CDR3 has 14 amino acids. V dropped 1 base and J dropped 7; count of bases not matched to a gene: 1.

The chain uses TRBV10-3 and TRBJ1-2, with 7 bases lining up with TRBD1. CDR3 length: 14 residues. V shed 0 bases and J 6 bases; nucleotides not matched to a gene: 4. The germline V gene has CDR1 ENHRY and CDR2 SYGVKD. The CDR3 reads CAISESEQGNGYTF. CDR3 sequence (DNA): TGTGCCATCAGTGAGTCAGAACAGGGGAATGGCTACACCTTC.

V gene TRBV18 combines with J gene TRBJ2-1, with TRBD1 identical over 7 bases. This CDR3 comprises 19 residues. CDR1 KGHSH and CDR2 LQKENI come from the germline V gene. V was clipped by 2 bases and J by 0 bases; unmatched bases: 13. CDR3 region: CASSPKGIVGDSSYNEQFF. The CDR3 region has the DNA TGTGCCAGCTCACCAAAGGGGATCGTGGGGGACAGCTCCTACAATGAGCAGTTCTTC.

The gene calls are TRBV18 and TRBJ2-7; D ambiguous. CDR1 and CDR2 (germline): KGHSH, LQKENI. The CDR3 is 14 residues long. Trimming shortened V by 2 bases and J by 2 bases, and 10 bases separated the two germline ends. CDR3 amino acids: CASSPGVRTYEQYF. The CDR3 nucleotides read TGTGCCAGCTCACCAGGTGTCAGAACCTACGAGCAGTACTTC.

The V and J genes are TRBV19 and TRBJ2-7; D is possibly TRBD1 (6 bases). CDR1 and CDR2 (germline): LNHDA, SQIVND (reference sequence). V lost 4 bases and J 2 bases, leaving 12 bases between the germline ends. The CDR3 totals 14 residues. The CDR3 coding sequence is TGTGCCAGTAGTAGACTACAGGGTACCTACGAGCAGTACTTC. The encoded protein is CASSRLQGTYEQYF.

CDR3 in amino acids: CASSYEEQGAITEAFF. CDR3 nucleotides: TGTGCCAGCAGTTATGAAGAACAGGGGGCAATCACTGAAGCTTTCTTT. The chain combines TRBV6-2 or TRBV6-3 with TRBJ1-1, with 9 bases lining up with TRBD1. The CDR3 loop spans 16 amino acids. The V gene's germline CDR1 is MNHEY and CDR2 SVGEGT. Trimming cost V 3 bases and J 4 bases; bases outside gene matches: 9.

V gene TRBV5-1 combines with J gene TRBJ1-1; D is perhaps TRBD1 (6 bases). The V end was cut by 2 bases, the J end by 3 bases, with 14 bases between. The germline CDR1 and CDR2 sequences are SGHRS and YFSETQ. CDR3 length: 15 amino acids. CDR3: CASSFLAGVDTEAFF. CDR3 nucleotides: TGCGCCAGCAGCTTTCTGGCAGGGGTGGACACTGAAGCTTTCTTT.

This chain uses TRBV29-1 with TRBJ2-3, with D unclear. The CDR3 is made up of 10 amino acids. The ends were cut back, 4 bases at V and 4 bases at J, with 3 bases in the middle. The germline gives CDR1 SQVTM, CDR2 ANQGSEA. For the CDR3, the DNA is TGCAGCGTTGGGCCAGATACGCAGTATTTT. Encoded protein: CSVGPDTQYF.